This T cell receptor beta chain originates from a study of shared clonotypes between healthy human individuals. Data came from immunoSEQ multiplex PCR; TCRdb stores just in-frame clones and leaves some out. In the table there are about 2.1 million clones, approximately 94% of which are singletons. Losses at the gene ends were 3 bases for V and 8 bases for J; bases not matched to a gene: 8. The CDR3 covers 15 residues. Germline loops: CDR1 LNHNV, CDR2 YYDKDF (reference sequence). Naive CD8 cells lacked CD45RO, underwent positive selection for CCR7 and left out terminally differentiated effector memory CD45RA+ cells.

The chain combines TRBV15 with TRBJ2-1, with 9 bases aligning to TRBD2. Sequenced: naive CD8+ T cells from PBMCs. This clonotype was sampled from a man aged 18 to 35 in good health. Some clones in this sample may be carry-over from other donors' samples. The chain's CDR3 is CATSRTSGLLDEQFF. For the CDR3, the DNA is TGTGCCACCAGCAGGACTAGCGGCCTTTTGGATGAGCAGTTCTTC.